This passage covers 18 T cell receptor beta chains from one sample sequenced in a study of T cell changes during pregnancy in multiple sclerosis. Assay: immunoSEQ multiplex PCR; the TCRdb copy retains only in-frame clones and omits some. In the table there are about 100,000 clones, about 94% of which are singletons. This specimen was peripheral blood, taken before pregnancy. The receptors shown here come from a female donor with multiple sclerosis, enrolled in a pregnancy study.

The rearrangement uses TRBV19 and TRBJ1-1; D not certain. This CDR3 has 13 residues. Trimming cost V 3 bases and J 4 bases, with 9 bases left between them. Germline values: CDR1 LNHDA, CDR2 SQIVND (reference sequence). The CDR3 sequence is CASSIRVSTEAFF. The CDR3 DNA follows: TGTGCCAGTAGTATTCGAGTGTCCACTGAAGCTTTCTTT.

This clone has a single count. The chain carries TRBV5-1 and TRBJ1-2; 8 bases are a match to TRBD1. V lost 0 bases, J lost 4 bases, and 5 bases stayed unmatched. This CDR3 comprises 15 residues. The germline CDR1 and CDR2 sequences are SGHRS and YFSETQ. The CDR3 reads CASSLDRGNAYGYTF. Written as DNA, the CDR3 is TGCGCCAGCAGCTTGGACAGGGGGAATGCCTATGGCTACACCTTC. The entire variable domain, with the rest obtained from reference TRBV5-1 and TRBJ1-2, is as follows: KAGVTQTPRYLIKTRGQQVTLSCSPISGHRSVSWYQQTPGQGLQFLFEYFSETQRNKGNFPGRFSGRQFSNSRSEMNVSTLELGDSALYLCASSLDRGNAYGYTFGSGTRLTVV.

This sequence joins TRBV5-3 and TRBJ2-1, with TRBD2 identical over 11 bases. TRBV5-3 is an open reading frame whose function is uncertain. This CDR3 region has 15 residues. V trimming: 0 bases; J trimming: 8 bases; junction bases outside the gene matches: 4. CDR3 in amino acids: CARSLVSGRADEQFF. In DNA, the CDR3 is TGTGCCAGAAGCTTGGTTAGCGGGAGGGCGGATGAGCAGTTCTTC.

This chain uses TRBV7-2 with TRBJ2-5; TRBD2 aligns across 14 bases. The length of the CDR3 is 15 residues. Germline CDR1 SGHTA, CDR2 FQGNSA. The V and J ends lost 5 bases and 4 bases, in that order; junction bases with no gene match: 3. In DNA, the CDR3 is TGTGCCAGCAGCGGGACTAGCGGGAGACGAGAGACCCAGTACTTC. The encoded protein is CASSGTSGRRETQYF.

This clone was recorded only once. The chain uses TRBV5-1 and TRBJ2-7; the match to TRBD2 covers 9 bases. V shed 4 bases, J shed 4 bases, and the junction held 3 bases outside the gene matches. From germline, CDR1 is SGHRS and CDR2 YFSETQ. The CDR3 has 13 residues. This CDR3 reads CASSHTSGYEQYF. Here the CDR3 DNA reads TGCGCCAGCAGCCACACTAGCGGGTACGAGCAGTACTTC.

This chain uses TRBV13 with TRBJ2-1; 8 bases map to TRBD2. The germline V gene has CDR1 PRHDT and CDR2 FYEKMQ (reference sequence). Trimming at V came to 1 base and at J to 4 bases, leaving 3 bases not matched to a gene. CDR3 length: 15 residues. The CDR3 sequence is CASSLVAGPYNEQFF. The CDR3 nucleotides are TGTGCCAGCAGCTTAGTAGCGGGACCTTACAATGAGCAGTTCTTC.

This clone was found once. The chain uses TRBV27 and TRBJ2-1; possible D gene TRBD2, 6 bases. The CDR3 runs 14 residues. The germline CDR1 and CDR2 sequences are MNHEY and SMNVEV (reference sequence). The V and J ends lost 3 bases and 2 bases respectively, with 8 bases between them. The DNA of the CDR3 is TGTGCCAGCAGTTTTGCGGGAACCTACAATGAGCAGTTCTTC. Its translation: CASSFAGTYNEQFF.

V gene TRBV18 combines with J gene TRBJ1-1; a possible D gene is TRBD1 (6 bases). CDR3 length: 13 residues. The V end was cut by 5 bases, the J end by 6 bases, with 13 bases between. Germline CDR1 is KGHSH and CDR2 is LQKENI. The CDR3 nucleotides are TGTGCCAGCTCAGATTACAGGGTCTCTGAAGCTTTCTTT. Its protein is CASSDYRVSEAFF.

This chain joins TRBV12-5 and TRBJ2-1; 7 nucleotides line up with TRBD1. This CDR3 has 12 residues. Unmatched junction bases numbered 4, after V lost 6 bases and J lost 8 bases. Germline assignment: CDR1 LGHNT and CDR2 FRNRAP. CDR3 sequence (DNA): TGTGCTAGTGGCGAAGGGGGCTATGAGCAGTTCTTC. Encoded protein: CASGEGGYEQFF.

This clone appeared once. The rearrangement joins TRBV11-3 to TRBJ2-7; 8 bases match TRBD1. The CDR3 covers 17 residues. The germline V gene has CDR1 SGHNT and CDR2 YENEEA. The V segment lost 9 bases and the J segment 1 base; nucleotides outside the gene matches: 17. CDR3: CARIITRTDRESYEQYF. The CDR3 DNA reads TGTGCCAGGATAATAACCAGGACGGACAGGGAATCCTACGAGCAGTACTTC.

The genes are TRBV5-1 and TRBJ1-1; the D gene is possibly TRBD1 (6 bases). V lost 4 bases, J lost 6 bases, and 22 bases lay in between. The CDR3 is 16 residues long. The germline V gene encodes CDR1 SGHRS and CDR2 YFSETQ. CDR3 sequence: CASSEGTRGGYAEAFF. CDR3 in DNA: TGCGCCAGCAGCGAAGGGACCAGGGGCGGGTACGCTGAAGCTTTCTTT.

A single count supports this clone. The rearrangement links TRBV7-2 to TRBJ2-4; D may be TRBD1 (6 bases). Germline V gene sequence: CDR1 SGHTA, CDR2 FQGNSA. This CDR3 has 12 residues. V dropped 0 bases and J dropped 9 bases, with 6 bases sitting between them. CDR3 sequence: CASSLAGAIQYF. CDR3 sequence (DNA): TGTGCCAGCAGCTTAGCGGGGGCCATTCAGTACTTC.

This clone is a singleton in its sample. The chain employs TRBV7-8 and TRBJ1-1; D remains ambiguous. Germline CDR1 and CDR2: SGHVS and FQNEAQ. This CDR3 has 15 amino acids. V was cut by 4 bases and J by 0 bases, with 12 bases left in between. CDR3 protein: CASSSGRPVNTEAFF. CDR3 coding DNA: TGTGCCAGCAGCTCCGGCAGGCCCGTGAACACTGAAGCTTTCTTT.

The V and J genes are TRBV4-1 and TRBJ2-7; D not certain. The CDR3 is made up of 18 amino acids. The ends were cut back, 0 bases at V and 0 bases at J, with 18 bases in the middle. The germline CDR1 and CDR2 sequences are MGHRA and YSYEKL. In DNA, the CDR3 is TGCGCCAGCAGCCAAGATTTATCCTCCGGTCCGAGCTCCTACGAGCAGTACTTC. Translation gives CASSQDLSSGPSSYEQYF.

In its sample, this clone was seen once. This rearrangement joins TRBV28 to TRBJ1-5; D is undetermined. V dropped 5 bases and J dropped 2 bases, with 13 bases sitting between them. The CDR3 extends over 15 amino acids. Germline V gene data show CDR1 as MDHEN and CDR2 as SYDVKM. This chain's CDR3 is CASSPQGVGNQPQHF. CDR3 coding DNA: TGTGCCAGCAGTCCCCAAGGAGTCGGCAATCAGCCCCAGCATTTT.

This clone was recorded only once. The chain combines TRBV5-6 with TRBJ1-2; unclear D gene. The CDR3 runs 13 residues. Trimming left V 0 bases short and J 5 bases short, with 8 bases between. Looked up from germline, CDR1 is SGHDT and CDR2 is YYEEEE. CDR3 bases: TGTGCCAGCAGCTTGGGGGCTGGTTATGGCTACACCTTC. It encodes CASSLGAGYGYTF.

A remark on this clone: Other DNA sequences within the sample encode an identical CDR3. Here the CDR3 DNA reads TGTGCCAGCAGCGTGTCAGGAAGCACAGATACGCAGTATTTT. The encoded protein is CASSVSGSTDTQYF. This chain connects TRBV9 to TRBJ2-3; D is undetermined. This CDR3 spans 14 amino acids. Germline values: CDR1 SGDLS, CDR2 YYNGEE. Trimming removed 2 bases at V and 0 bases at J, with 7 bases between.

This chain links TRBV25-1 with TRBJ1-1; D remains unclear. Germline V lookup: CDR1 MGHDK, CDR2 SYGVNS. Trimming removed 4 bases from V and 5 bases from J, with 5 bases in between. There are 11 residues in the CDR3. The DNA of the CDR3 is TGTGCCAGCAGTGCCCTTACTGAAGCTTTCTTT. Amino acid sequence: CASSALTEAFF.